This T cell receptor delta chain appears in the sequencing data of a study of γδ T cells in repeated Plasmodium falciparum infection. At the level of the study: Malaria-naive adults were infected with P. falciparum NF54 four times over about 600 days. Timepoints: baseline, immediately before selected infections, and 21 days after every infection.

This clone was detected ten times or more. A read error is likely here: a far larger clone is one base away. The sample has other DNA sequences that encode this CDR3 too. TCRdb re-called the multiplex PCR reads via CATT. The sample yields about 50,000 delta-chain clones, about 1.9% seen once. Flow sorting of PBMC yielded separate Vgamma9/Vdelta2+ and Vdelta2-negative gammadelta T cell populations for bulk repertoire analysis. Germline assignment: CDR1 GEAIGNYY and CDR2 EKD. This CDR3 region has 18 residues. What was sequenced was gamma-delta T cells from blood. This sequence originates from a pool of human donors (malaria-infected and uninfected, not separated). V is TRDV2 and J is TRDJ1, with 8 positions matching TRDD3. Since TCRdb gives no J gene, matching the DNA to germline was used here to assign it. This CDR3 is CACDTAYWGSARADKLIF. CDR3 bases: TGCGCCTGTGACACCGCCTACTGGGGGTCCGCCCGGGCCGATAAACTCATCTTT.